In its sample, the clone carrying this TCR beta chain was seen once. Its antigen is as yet unknown. Sequenced by immunoSEQ multiplex PCR; TCRdb stores in-frame clones only, minus some. The table shows more than 95,000 clones, with approximately 90% occurring only once. Trimming took 3 bases from V and 0 from J, leaving 18 bases between them. CDR1 and CDR2 (germline): MDHEN, SYDVKM. The CDR3 is made up of 18 amino acids. This sample stems from a study of T cell responses to AZD1222 COVID-19 vaccine. The wider study: Analyses pooled second doses at about 4 or about 12 weeks. Findings of the study overall: Females outnumbered males among donors, who were mostly white British; clonal diversity was possibly underestimated. Unmutated variant regions are reportedly targeted by nearly half of spike-specific TCRs.

The sequence was collected from an adult in good health. The rearrangement uses TRBV28 and TRBJ2-1, with D perhaps assigned TRBD1 or TRBD2 (5 bases each). The sequencing here drew on peripheral blood, taken on day 0 of AZD1222 vaccination. The CDR3 loop reads CASSFRPLSGSSYNEQFF. As DNA, the CDR3 is TGTGCCAGCAGTTTCCGCCCCCTGTCAGGGAGCTCCTACAATGAGCAGTTCTTC.